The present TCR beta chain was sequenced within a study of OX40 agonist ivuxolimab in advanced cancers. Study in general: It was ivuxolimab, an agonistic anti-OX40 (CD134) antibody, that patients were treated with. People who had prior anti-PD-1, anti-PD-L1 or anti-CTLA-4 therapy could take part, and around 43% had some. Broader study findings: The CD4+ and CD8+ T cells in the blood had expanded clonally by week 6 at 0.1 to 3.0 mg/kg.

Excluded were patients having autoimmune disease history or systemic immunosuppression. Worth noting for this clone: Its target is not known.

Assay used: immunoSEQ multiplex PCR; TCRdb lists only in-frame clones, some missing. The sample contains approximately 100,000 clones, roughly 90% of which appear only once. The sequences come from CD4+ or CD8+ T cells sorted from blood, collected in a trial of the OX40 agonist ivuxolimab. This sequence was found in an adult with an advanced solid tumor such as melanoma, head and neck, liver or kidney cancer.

The CDR3 loop reads CASSSTRGPNEKLFF. CDR3 nucleotide sequence: TGTGCCAGCAGCTCCACCAGGGGCCCTAATGAAAAACTGTTTTTT. This sequence joins TRBV11-2 and TRBJ1-4, with D perhaps matching TRBD1 (6 bases). The germline V gene has CDR1 SGHAT and CDR2 FQNNGV. The CDR3 runs 15 residues. With 4 bases removed from V and 3 bases from J, the gap between germline ends came to 12 bases.